These T cell receptor beta chains were read from a single sample in a study of shared T cell receptors in the human thymus. Assay: immunoSEQ multiplex PCR; the TCRdb copy retains only in-frame clones and omits some. The sample contains roughly 560,000 clones, around 78% of which appear only once. The data also belong to a second study, concerning human thymus T cells.

What was sequenced was thymocytes. Source of these receptors: a boy in the first two years of life with a congenital heart defect. The CDR3 runs from the conserved cysteine through the conserved F or W. Each record gives: CDR3 protein, CDR3 DNA, D gene, clone size, J gene, V gene. A D gene is named only where the DNA matches it firmly. Only part of the rows carry a size: once, few, many, or a class if the clone is expanded.

CASSYGTSESTGELFF TGTGCCAGCAGTTACGGGACTAGCGAGTCCACCGGGGAGCTGTTTTTT TRBD2 - TRBJ2-2 TRBV6-5
CASSRWGSPNYGYTF TGCGCCAGCAGCCGTTGGGGCAGTCCTAACTATGGCTACACCTTC - - TRBJ1-2 TRBV4-1
CASSPGGPLDYGYTF TGTGCCAGCAGCCCGGGGGGCCCTTTGGACTATGGCTACACCTTC - few TRBJ1-2 TRBV11-1
CASSQDPPSGMNNEQFF TGCGCCAGCAGCCAAGATCCCCCTAGCGGGATGAATAATGAGCAGTTCTTC TRBD2 - TRBJ2-1 TRBV4-3
CASSSPGVGAQDTEAFF TGCGCCAGCAGCTCCCCTGGGGTGGGGGCGCAGGACACTGAAGCTTTCTTT - - TRBJ1-1 TRBV5-1
CASKDGGESNQPQHF TGTGCCAGCAAGGACGGGGGGGAAAGCAATCAGCCCCAGCATTTT - few TRBJ1-5 TRBV28
CASSTNLSGRAYEQYF TGTGCCAGCAGTACCAACCTCAGCGGGAGGGCCTACGAGCAGTACTTC TRBD2 once TRBJ2-7 TRBV27
CASSPRAGDSREQYF TGTGCCAGCAGCCCACGGGCGGGAGACTCTCGGGAGCAGTACTTC TRBD2 - TRBJ2-7 TRBV4-2
CASMTGQGALQPQHF TGTGCCAGCATGACGGGACAGGGGGCTTTACAGCCCCAGCATTTT TRBD1 - TRBJ1-5 TRBV6-6
CASSLEVRPGRDELEGNNEQFF TGTGCCAGCAGCTTAGAAGTTCGGCCGGGGCGGGACGAACTCGAAGGAAACAATGAGCAGTTCTTC - - TRBJ2-1 TRBV7-4
CASSQAGRGEIDTGELFF TGTGCCAGCAGCCAAGCAGGTCGGGGGGAAATCGACACCGGGGAGCTGTTTTTT TRBD2 - TRBJ2-2 TRBV14
CATSLSGQTLTATNEKLFF TGTGCCACCAGCCTATCCGGACAGACATTAACCGCAACTAATGAAAAACTGTTTTTT - - TRBJ1-4 TRBV15
CASSPPGGSVANYGYTF TGTGCCAGCAGCCCCCCGGGTGGGAGTGTCGCTAACTATGGCTACACCTTC - - TRBJ1-2 TRBV11-2
CASSVGRRNYEQYF TGTGCCAGCAGTGTCGGGAGGAGGAACTACGAGCAGTACTTC TRBD2 - TRBJ2-7 TRBV6-1
CASSWDRGYEQYF TGTGCCAGCAGCTGGGACAGGGGATATGAGCAGTACTTC TRBD1 - TRBJ2-7 TRBV6-5
CASSLAPRLSEQYF TGTGCCAGCAGCTTAGCGCCTAGGCTGAGCGAGCAGTACTTC - - TRBJ2-7 TRBV7-8
CASSPHGQTYEQYF TGTGCCAGCAGCCCCCACGGACAGACCTACGAGCAGTACTTC - - TRBJ2-7 TRBV11-2
CAWSVRIGGGLYSYNEQFF TGTGCCTGGAGTGTACGGATCGGGGGAGGGCTATACTCCTACAATGAGCAGTTCTTC TRBD2 - TRBJ2-1 TRBV30
CASTAPKWEGQETQYF TGTGCCAGCACCGCACCCAAGTGGGAGGGCCAAGAGACCCAGTACTTC TRBD2 - TRBJ2-5 TRBV6-4
CASSAELSGANVLTF TGTGCCAGCAGTGCCGAGCTTTCTGGGGCCAACGTCCTGACTTTC - - TRBJ2-6 TRBV2
CASSPRRARGETQYF TGTGCCAGCAGCCCCAGAAGGGCCAGGGGAGAGACCCAGTACTTC - - TRBJ2-5 TRBV7-6
CASSSTSYEQYF TGTGCCAGCAGCTCCACTTCCTACGAGCAGTACTTC - - TRBJ2-7 TRBV27
CASFRDLPQGGTQYF TGTGCCAGCTTCCGAGACTTGCCTCAGGGAGGGACCCAGTACTTC - - TRBJ2-5 TRBV11-1
CASSEGPPFQGVDGYTF TGTGCCAGCAGTGAGGGCCCCCCCTTCCAGGGTGTAGATGGCTACACCTTC - - TRBJ1-2 TRBV25-1
CASSLPDRGLFQETQYF TGTGCCAGCAGCTTACCGGACAGGGGGTTATTCCAAGAGACCCAGTACTTC TRBD1 - TRBJ2-5 TRBV5-4
CATWGRDEQFF TGTGCCACTTGGGGGCGCGATGAGCAGTTCTTC - few TRBJ2-1 TRBV28
CASRSGGAVPYEQYF TGTGCAAGTCGCTCCGGAGGGGCAGTGCCCTACGAGCAGTACTTC - - TRBJ2-7 TRBV12-2
CASSDSAGGDYNEQFF TGTGCCAGCAGTGACTCGGCGGGCGGGGACTACAATGAGCAGTTCTTC - - TRBJ2-1 TRBV6-4
CATDNEQFF TGTGCCACGGACAATGAGCAGTTCTTC - - TRBJ2-1 TRBV30
CASSPSLAGKGDTQYF TGCGCCAGCAGCCCCTCACTAGCGGGGAAGGGCGATACGCAGTATTTT TRBD2 - TRBJ2-3 TRBV10-1
CASGPQSTGVGCYTF TGTGCTAGTGGTCCTCAATCCACAGGGGTAGGATGCTACACCTTC TRBD1 - TRBJ1-2 TRBV12-5
CASSQGDLDIQYF TGTGCCAGCAGCCAGGGGGATTTGGACATTCAGTACTTC TRBD1 - TRBJ2-4 TRBV27
CASSSQGVRSYEQYF TGCGCCAGCAGCTCCCAGGGTGTCCGCTCCTACGAGCAGTACTTC - - TRBJ2-7 TRBV5-1
CASSIGGAENTEAFF TGTGCCAGTAGTATCGGTGGAGCAGAAAACACTGAAGCTTTCTTT - - TRBJ1-1 TRBV19
CATSRHPRGQGVLLGNTIYF TGTGCCACCAGCAGACACCCCAGGGGACAGGGGGTTTTGCTCGGAAACACCATATATTTT TRBD1 - TRBJ1-3 TRBV15
CASSFRGSGSDTGELFF TGTGCCAGCAGTTTCCGGGGTAGCGGGAGCGACACCGGGGAGCTGTTTTTT TRBD2 - TRBJ2-2 TRBV27
CSGRPGGSANTEAFF TGCAGCGGCCGACCAGGGGGCAGTGCGAACACTGAAGCTTTCTTT TRBD1 - TRBJ1-1 TRBV29-1
CAWSSPSGERVGTEAFF TGTGCCTGGAGCTCCCCCTCAGGGGAACGGGTGGGCACTGAAGCTTTCTTT - - TRBJ1-1 TRBV30
CASTPRQGHNNEQFF TGTGCCAGTACCCCGAGACAGGGACACAACAATGAGCAGTTCTTC TRBD1 - TRBJ2-1 TRBV19
CSVASSGSMLGLYNEQFF TGCAGCGTTGCTTCTAGCGGGTCAATGTTGGGGTTGTACAATGAGCAGTTCTTC TRBD2 - TRBJ2-1 TRBV29-1
CASSLLGQARGYGYTF TGTGCCAGCAGTTTACTTGGACAGGCGAGGGGCTATGGCTACACCTTC TRBD1 - TRBJ1-2 TRBV28